This T cell receptor beta chain was sequenced for a study of cytomegalovirus exposure and HLA in healthy donors. Only in-frame clones appear in the TCRdb table, and some are missing; sequencing was by immunoSEQ multiplex PCR. In the table there are about 120,000 clones, over 75% of which are singletons. Comments on this clone: As yet, its antigen is unknown.

Notes on the study in general: Cytomegalovirus association was assigned to over 150 TCR beta chains. Most TCR sequences were uncommon, yet certain public TCRs appeared in many donors.

The sample comprised PBMCs. The sequence derives from a woman aged 18-29 years in good health and CMV-seropositive.

Here the CDR3 reads CASSAGTSGNYNEQFF. For the CDR3, the DNA is TGTGCCAGCAGTGCCGGGACTAGCGGGAATTACAATGAGCAGTTCTTC. This rearrangement joins TRBV27 to TRBJ2-1, with 13 nucleotides matching TRBD2. This CDR3 is built from 16 residues. Germline values: CDR1 MNHEY, CDR2 SMNVEV (reference sequence). With V trimmed by 5 bases and J by 4 bases, 5 bases remained unmatched.